This T cell receptor beta chain was retrieved from a study of cytomegalovirus exposure and HLA in healthy donors. The donors gave bone marrow, and they were healthy. About this clone: The junction departs from germline at one end; a sequencing error may be responsible.

The PCR used 60 Vbeta and 13 Jbeta primers. The data were produced by immunoSEQ multiplex PCR, yet TCRdb's version contains in-frame clones alone and is incomplete. The table records about 140,000 clones, roughly 70% of them present only once. Sequencing was carried out using PBMCs. The receptor comes from a human donor in good health.

CDR3 sequence: CASSYGQGRTGEPFF. The DNA for the CDR3 is TGTGCCAGCAGTTACGGGCAGGGGCGGACCGGGGAGCCGTTTTTT. This chain joins TRBV6-5 and TRBJ2-2, with TRBD1 as a possible D gene (6 bases). The germline V gene encodes CDR1 MNHEY and CDR2 SVGAGI. The CDR3 spans 15 residues.